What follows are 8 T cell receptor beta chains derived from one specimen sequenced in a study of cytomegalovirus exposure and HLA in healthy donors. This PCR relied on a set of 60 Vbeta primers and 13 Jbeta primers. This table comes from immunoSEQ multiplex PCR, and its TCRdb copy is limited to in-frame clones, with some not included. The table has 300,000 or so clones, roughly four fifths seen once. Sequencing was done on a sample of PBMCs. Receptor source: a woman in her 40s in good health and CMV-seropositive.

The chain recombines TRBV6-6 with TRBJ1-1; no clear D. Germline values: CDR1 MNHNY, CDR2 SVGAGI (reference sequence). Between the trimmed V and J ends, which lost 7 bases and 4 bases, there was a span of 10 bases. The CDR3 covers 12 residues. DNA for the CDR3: TGTGCCAGCAACGAGGGCTTCACTGAAGCTTTCTTT. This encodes CASNEGFTEAFF.

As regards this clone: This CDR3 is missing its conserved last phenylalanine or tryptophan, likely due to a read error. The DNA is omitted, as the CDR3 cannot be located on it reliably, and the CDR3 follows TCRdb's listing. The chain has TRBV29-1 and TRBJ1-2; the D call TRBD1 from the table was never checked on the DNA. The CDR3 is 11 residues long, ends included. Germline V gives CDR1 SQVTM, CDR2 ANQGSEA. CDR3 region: CSVESRQGVAL.

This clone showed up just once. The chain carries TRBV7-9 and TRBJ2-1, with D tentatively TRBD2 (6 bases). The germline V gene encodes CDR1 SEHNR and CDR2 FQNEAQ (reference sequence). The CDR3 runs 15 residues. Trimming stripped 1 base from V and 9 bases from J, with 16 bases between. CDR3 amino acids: CASSLEPAGRGEQFF. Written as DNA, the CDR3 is TGTGCCAGCAGCTTAGAGCCCGCGGGAAGAGGTGAGCAGTTCTTC.

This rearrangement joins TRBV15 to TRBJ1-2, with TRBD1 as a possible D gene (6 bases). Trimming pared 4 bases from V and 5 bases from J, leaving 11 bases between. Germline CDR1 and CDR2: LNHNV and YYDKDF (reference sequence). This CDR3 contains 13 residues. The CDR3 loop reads CATSTGDGYGYTF. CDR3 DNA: TGTGCCACCAGCACAGGGGATGGGTATGGCTACACCTTC.

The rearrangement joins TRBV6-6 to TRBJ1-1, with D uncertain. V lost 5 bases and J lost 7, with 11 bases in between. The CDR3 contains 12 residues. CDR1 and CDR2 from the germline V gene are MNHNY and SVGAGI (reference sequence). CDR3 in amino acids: CASSPGEGEAFF. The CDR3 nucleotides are TGTGCCAGCAGTCCCGGTGAGGGTGAAGCTTTCTTT.

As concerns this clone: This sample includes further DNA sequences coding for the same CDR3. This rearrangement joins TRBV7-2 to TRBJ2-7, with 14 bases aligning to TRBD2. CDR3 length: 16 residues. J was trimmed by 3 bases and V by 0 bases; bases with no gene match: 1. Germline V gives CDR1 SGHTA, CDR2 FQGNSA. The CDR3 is CASSLAGTSGSYEQYF. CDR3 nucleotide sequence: TGTGCCAGCAGCTTAGCCGGGACTAGCGGGAGCTACGAGCAGTACTTC.

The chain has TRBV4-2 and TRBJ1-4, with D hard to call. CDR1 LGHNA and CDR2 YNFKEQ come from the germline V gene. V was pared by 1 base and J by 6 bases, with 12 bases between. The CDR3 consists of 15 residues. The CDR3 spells CASSQAWSRDEKLFF. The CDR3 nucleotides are TGTGCCAGCAGCCAAGCATGGTCGAGAGATGAAAAACTGTTTTTT.

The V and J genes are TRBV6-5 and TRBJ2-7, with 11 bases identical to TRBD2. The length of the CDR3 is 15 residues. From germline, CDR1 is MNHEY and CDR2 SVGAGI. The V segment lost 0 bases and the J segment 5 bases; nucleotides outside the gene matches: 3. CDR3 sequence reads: CASSYSELAGDEQYF. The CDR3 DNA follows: TGTGCCAGCAGTTACTCAGAACTAGCGGGAGACGAGCAGTACTTC.